The clone carrying this T cell receptor (beta chain) showed up just once. The sample is drawn from a study of blood T cell repertoires in COVID-19. Across the whole study: Acute-phase and convalescent COVID-19 samples originated in the United States, Italy and Spain.

Sequenced by immunoSEQ multiplex PCR; TCRdb stores in-frame clones only, minus some. The sample includes around 150,000 clones, roughly 80% of them seen just once. This CDR3 spans 16 amino acids. With V trimmed by 4 bases and J by 0 bases, 6 bases remained unmatched. CDR1 is LNHDA, CDR2 SQIVND, per germline (reference sequence). The TCR sequence derives from a man aged 55 to 69 who had recovered from COVID-19. Sequencing used peripheral blood. The chain combines TRBV19 with TRBJ1-3; 7 nucleotides agree with TRBD1. This chain's CDR3 is CASSTSRQGSGNTIYF. The CDR3 nucleotides read TGTGCCAGTAGTACTTCAAGACAGGGCTCTGGAAACACCATATATTTT.